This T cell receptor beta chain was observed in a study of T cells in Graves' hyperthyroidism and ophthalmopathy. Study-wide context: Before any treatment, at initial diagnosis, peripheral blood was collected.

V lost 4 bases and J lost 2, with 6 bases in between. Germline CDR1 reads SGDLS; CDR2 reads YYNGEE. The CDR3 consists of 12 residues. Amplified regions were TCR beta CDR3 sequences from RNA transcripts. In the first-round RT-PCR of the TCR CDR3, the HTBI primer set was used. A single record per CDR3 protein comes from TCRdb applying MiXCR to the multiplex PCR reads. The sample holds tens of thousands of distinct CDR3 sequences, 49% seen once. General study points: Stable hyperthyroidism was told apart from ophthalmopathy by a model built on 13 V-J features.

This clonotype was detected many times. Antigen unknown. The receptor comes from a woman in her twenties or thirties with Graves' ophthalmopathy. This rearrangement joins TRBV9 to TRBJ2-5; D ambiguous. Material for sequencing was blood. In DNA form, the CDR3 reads TGTGCCAGCAGCAAGGGACAAGAGACCCAGTACTTC. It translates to CASSKGQETQYF.